The 30 T cell receptor beta chains given below trace back to one sample, sequenced in a study of chemoradiotherapy in HPV16-positive cancers. Profiling relied on immunoSEQ multiplex PCR, and the TCRdb table lists in-frame clones only, not all of them. Among tens of thousands of clones listed, around 88% were seen once. This specimen consisted of blood, obtained from a patient who underwent chemoradiotherapy. The source of these receptors is a human donor with HPV-associated anogenital cancer.

The CDR3 region has the DNA TGTGCCAGCAGCTTAGGAGGAGGGCGGGAGACCCAGTACTTC. It yields the protein CASSLGGGRETQYF. This chain links TRBV7-2 with TRBJ2-5; D is perhaps TRBD2 (6 bases). From germline, CDR1 is SGHTA and CDR2 FQGNSA. The CDR3 loop spans 14 amino acids. Trimming took off 1 base at V and 5 bases at J, with 11 bases between the two ends.

This sequence joins TRBV7-6 and TRBJ1-2; D is possibly TRBD1 (5 bases). Germline loops: CDR1 SGHVS, CDR2 FNYEAQ. Trimming stripped 3 bases from V and 4 bases from J, with 9 bases between. CDR3 length: 13 amino acids. The DNA of the CDR3 is TGTGCCAGCAGCTTGGGGGACGGCTATGGCTACACCTTC. Protein: CASSLGDGYGYTF.

The rearrangement links TRBV11-2 to TRBJ1-6; TRBD1 matches 8 bases. The germline gives CDR1 SGHAT, CDR2 FQNNGV. This CDR3 has 14 residues. Trimming at V came to 5 bases and at J to 10 bases, leaving 7 bases not matched to a gene. The CDR3 here is CASSLGQGWSPLHF. The CDR3 DNA is TGTGCCAGCAGCCTCGGACAGGGTTGGTCACCCCTCCACTTT.

This chain uses TRBV5-4 with TRBJ1-4, with 9 nucleotides matching TRBD1. V trimming: 4 bases; J trimming: 8 bases; junction bases outside the gene matches: 9. The CDR3 has 15 residues. Germline V gene lookup returns CDR1 SGHNT and CDR2 YYREEE (reference sequence). DNA for the CDR3: TGTGCCAGCAGCCCGCCGGGGACAGGGTACGAAAAACTGTTTTTT. Encoded protein: CASSPPGTGYEKLFF.

V and J are TRBV7-6 and TRBJ2-1; D is possibly TRBD1 (6 bases). The length of the CDR3 is 15 residues. Germline assignment: CDR1 SGHVS and CDR2 FNYEAQ. Trimming left V 10 bases short and J 10 bases short, with 26 bases between. The CDR3 protein is CATGPGLRITGEQFF. The CDR3, as DNA: TGTGCCACCGGGCCCGGACTTAGGATCACAGGGGAGCAGTTCTTC.

This chain links TRBV19 with TRBJ1-2; possible D gene TRBD1, 6 bases. The V gene's germline CDR1 is LNHDA and CDR2 SQIVND (reference sequence). The CDR3 runs to 17 residues. The V end lost 2 bases, the J end lost 6 bases, and 22 bases lay between the germline ends. This CDR3 reads CASSITTGTEDLDGYTF. CDR3 DNA: TGTGCCAGTAGTATAACAACAGGGACGGAGGATCTTGATGGCTACACCTTC.

The chain recombines TRBV5-5 with TRBJ2-3, with 11 positions matching TRBD2. Germline V gene sequence: CDR1 SGHKS, CDR2 YYEKEE (reference sequence). The CDR3 has 20 amino acids. The J segment lost 1 base and the V segment lost 7 bases, leaving 20 bases of the junction unmatched. CDR3 bases: TGTGCCAGCTTACTTAGGGGGACTAGCGGTCCACTGGGGGGCACAGATACGCAGTATTTT. It is translated as CASLLRGTSGPLGGTDTQYF.

This clone was counted a single time. V and J are TRBV19 and TRBJ1-1; 7 positions match TRBD1. Trimming cost V 7 bases and J 8 bases; bases outside gene matches: 16. This CDR3 is built from 15 residues. Germline CDR1 is LNHDA and CDR2 is SQIVND (reference sequence). CDR3 amino acids: CASTIRTGQTPEAFF. The CDR3 DNA is TGTGCCAGTACCATAAGGACAGGCCAGACCCCCGAAGCTTTCTTT.

The V and J genes are TRBV7-2 and TRBJ1-1, with 7 bases fitting TRBD1. After removal of 2 bases from V and 7 bases from J, the junction contained 13 bases not matched to a gene. Germline CDR1 is SGHTA and CDR2 is FQGNSA. This CDR3 has 16 amino acids. DNA for the CDR3: TGTGCCAGCAGCTTACCACCTAGACAGGGCGGCGGTGAAGCTTTCTTT. Its protein product is CASSLPPRQGGGEAFF.

The chain employs TRBV6-6 and TRBJ1-1, with 10 bases aligning to TRBD1. With 6 bases clipped from V and 6 bases from J, the junction kept 10 bases outside the gene matches. The CDR3 extends over 15 amino acids. Germline CDR1 reads MNHNY; CDR2 reads SVGAGI (reference sequence). The CDR3 DNA follows: TGTGCCAGCAGATCTCCGGGACAGGGGACCCCTGAAGCTTTCTTT. Translating it yields CASRSPGQGTPEAFF.

The rearrangement links TRBV7-9 to TRBJ1-4; tentative D call: TRBD1 (6 bases). The CDR3 consists of 17 residues. V shed 1 base and J shed 8 bases, with 20 bases lying between them. CDR1 and CDR2 from the germline V gene are SEHNR and FQNEAQ (reference sequence). This CDR3 is CASSLGAGAARWEKLFF. CDR3 DNA sequence: TGTGCCAGCAGCTTAGGGGCAGGGGCAGCTCGGTGGGAAAAACTGTTTTTT.

The chain employs TRBV18 and TRBJ2-3, with D perhaps TRBD1 or TRBD2 (6 bases each). CDR1 is KGHSH and CDR2 is LQKENI in the germline V gene. V was cut by 2 bases and J by 4 bases, with 7 bases left in between. The CDR3 is 13 amino acids. CDR3 DNA sequence: TGTGCCAGCTCACCAGGGGGGCCAGATACGCAGTATTTT. Protein: CASSPGGPDTQYF.

The J gene is TRBJ1-1, the V gene TRBV4-2; maybe TRBD1 (5 bases). The CDR3 consists of 17 residues. V shed 2 bases and J shed 4 bases, with 20 bases lying between them. The germline gives CDR1 LGHNA, CDR2 YNFKEQ. CDR3 region: CASSQPRDLQGATEAFF. The CDR3, as DNA: TGTGCCAGCAGCCAACCCCGGGACCTCCAAGGGGCCACTGAAGCTTTCTTT.

The chain is built from TRBV30 and TRBJ2-3, with a weak D call TRBD1 (6 bases). Germline V gives CDR1 GTSNPN, CDR2 SVGIG (reference sequence). Between the trimmed V and J ends, which lost 3 bases and 3 bases, there was a span of 10 bases. The CDR3 spans 13 residues. The CDR3 loop reads CAWRARGTDTQYF. DNA of the CDR3: TGTGCCTGGAGAGCAAGGGGGACAGATACGCAGTATTTT.

The genes are TRBV9 and TRBJ2-3; D is uncertain. V dropped 3 bases and J dropped 4 bases, with 9 bases sitting between them. CDR3 size: 13 residues. Germline V gene lookup returns CDR1 SGDLS and CDR2 YYNGEE. The CDR3 reads CASSGPLADTQYF. The CDR3 DNA reads TGTGCCAGCAGCGGACCTCTGGCAGATACGCAGTATTTT.

This chain joins TRBV7-6 and TRBJ2-3; 9 positions match TRBD2. V was pared by 1 base and J by 4 bases, with 9 bases of the junction left unmatched. The CDR3 length is 17 residues. CDR1 SGHVS and CDR2 FNYEAQ come from the germline V gene. CDR3 in DNA: TGTGCCAGCAGCTTAGTGGGAGCGGGGGGAATATCAGATACGCAGTATTTT. Protein sequence: CASSLVGAGGISDTQYF.

Remarks on this clone: A much larger clone differs by one base, so this may be a read error. V usage is TRBV21-1 and J usage is TRBJ2-6; TRBD2 was called by the table and not checked on the DNA. TRBV21-1 is reported as a pseudogene. CDR3 length: 16 amino acids. The CDR3 sequence: CATRGRGEAGANVLTF. The CDR3 DNA reads TGTGCCACCCGGGGGAGGGGGGAGGCTGGGGCCAACGTCCTGACTTTC.

The chain combines TRBV7-9 with TRBJ2-7, with D perhaps assigned TRBD1 or TRBD2 (5 bases each). CDR3 length: 16 amino acids. From germline, CDR1 is SEHNR and CDR2 FQNEAQ (reference sequence). Trimming shortened V by 5 bases and J by 7 bases, and 24 bases separated the two germline ends. The CDR3 loop is CASSRAPGTAPGEQYF. CDR3 DNA sequence: TGTGCCAGCAGCCGCGCCCCGGGGACCGCCCCAGGAGAGCAGTACTTC.

The V and J genes are TRBV6-1 and TRBJ2-1, with 13 bases that match TRBD2. The J segment lost 12 bases and the V segment lost 8 bases, leaving 10 bases of the junction unmatched. The CDR3 loop spans 14 amino acids. Germline values: CDR1 MNHNS, CDR2 SASEGT. CDR3 nucleotides: TGTGCCAGCGGTACTAGCGGGAGGGCCATATCGCAGTTCTTC. Translated, it gives CASGTSGRAISQFF.

CDR3 region: CAWSVWGSGDTDTQYF. The CDR3 bases are TGTGCCTGGAGTGTATGGGGTAGCGGGGACACAGATACGCAGTATTTT. This chain joins TRBV30 and TRBJ2-3; 8 nucleotides match TRBD2. The CDR3 runs to 16 residues. From germline, CDR1 is GTSNPN and CDR2 SVGIG (reference sequence). Trimming cost V 0 bases and J 2 bases; bases outside gene matches: 7.

This rearrangement joins TRBV2 to TRBJ2-3; D remains unclear. The germline gives CDR1 SNHLY, CDR2 FYNNEI. This CDR3 has 14 residues. V shed 5 bases and J shed 2 bases, with 11 bases lying between them. The CDR3 DNA sequence: TGTGCCAGCAGTTTCCGGGCTGTCACAGATACGCAGTATTTT. Its translation is CASSFRAVTDTQYF.

This clone turned up a few times. This rearrangement joins TRBV9 to TRBJ2-1, with 13 bases aligning to TRBD2. CDR1 and CDR2 (germline): SGDLS, YYNGEE. The length of the CDR3 is 14 residues. The V segment lost 4 bases and the J segment 6 bases; nucleotides outside the gene matches: 1. The CDR3: CASSRTSGSNEQFF. CDR3 in DNA: TGTGCCAGCAGCAGGACTAGCGGGAGCAATGAGCAGTTCTTC.

The J gene is TRBJ2-2, the V gene TRBV5-1, with 8 positions matching TRBD2. Germline CDR1 SGHRS, CDR2 YFSETQ. J lost 6 bases, V lost 3 bases, and 10 bases had no gene match. This CDR3 is 16 amino acids long. As DNA, the CDR3 is TGCGCCAGCAGCTCTTTCTTTCGGGAGGGCCCCGGGGAGCTGTTTTTT. Translated: CASSSFFREGPGELFF.

The genes are TRBV6-6 and TRBJ2-4; maybe TRBD1 (5 bases). The CDR3 totals 15 residues. In germline, CDR1 is MNHNY, CDR2 SVGAGI (reference sequence). Between the trimmed V and J ends, which lost 5 bases and 0 bases, there was a span of 11 bases. The CDR3 DNA reads as TGTGCCAGCAGTGAGTGGGGCTCAGCCAAAAACATTCAGTACTTC. Amino acid sequence: CASSEWGSAKNIQYF.

This sequence joins TRBV29-1 and TRBJ2-1; no firm D call. The V end lost 3 bases, the J end lost 0 bases, and 9 bases lay between the germline ends. The germline V gene has CDR1 SQVTM and CDR2 ANQGSEA. The CDR3 runs 14 residues. CDR3 DNA sequence: TGCAGCGTTGACGCCTCTAGCTCCTACAATGAGCAGTTCTTC. Protein sequence: CSVDASSSYNEQFF.

V is TRBV9 and J is TRBJ1-2, with D unclear. V was cut by 4 bases and J by 1 base, with 8 bases left in between. CDR1 is SGDLS and CDR2 is YYNGEE in the germline V gene. The CDR3 length is 13 residues. Written as DNA, the CDR3 is TGTGCCAGCAGCTCAGAGGTTAACTATGGCTACACCTTC. It yields the protein CASSSEVNYGYTF.

V gene TRBV9 combines with J gene TRBJ2-7; 8 bases are shared with TRBD2. Per the germline V gene, CDR1 is SGDLS and CDR2 is YYNGEE. The V and J ends lost 1 base and 5 bases, in that order; junction bases with no gene match: 11. The CDR3 is made up of 16 amino acids. As DNA, the CDR3 is TGTGCCAGCAGCGTAACAGCGGGAGCCGAGTGGGACGAGCAGTACTTC. This encodes CASSVTAGAEWDEQYF.

CDR3 protein: CATREGQETQYF. CDR3 bases: TGTGCCACCCGGGAGGGCCAAGAGACCCAGTACTTC. The chain couples TRBV10-3 to TRBJ2-5; TRBD2 aligns across 8 bases. Trimming cost V 10 bases and J 1 base; bases outside gene matches: 2. Germline CDR1 and CDR2: ENHRY and SYGVKD. CDR3 length: 12 residues.

The chain couples TRBV12-5 to TRBJ2-2; 10 bases align to TRBD1. Germline V lookup: CDR1 LGHNT, CDR2 FRNRAP. There are 15 residues in the CDR3. The V gene end was trimmed by 5 bases and the J gene end by 3 bases; junction bases not matched to a gene: 3. Here the CDR3 DNA reads TGTGCTAGTGGTAGGACAGGGGGGGACACCGGGGAGCTGTTTTTT. As protein: CASGRTGGDTGELFF.

This chain links TRBV4-3 with TRBJ2-1, with 9 positions matching TRBD2. V gave up 1 base and J gave up 6 bases; unmatched junction bases: 10. The CDR3 contains 17 residues. Looked up from germline, CDR1 is LGHNA and CDR2 is YSLEER. Here the CDR3 reads CASSQGPGTSRLNEQFF. The CDR3 nucleotides are TGCGCCAGCAGCCAAGGGCCCGGGACTAGCCGACTCAATGAGCAGTTCTTC.